One and the same sample provided the 29 T cell receptor beta chains below, sequenced in a study of control samples from healthy donors and cancer patients. Sequencing used immunoSEQ multiplex PCR; TCRdb keeps in-frame clones, though not all of them. The sample holds 130,000 to 150,000 clones, roughly 89% seen once. Input material: blood. These receptor sequences come from a man younger than 40 in good health.

The chain has TRBV6-5 and TRBJ2-2; tentatively, D is TRBD2 (7 bases). CDR1 and CDR2 (germline): MNHEY, SVGAGI. The V gene lost 6 bases and the J gene lost 7 bases, with 18 bases spanning the gap. The length of the CDR3 is 15 residues. CDR3 bases: TGTGCCAGCAGACCCCTGGGAGGGGGAGTCGGGGAGCTGTTTTTT. Translated: CASRPLGGGVGELFF.

On this clone itself: The conserved final phenylalanine or tryptophan is absent from the CDR3, which likely points to a read error. It is unclear where the CDR3 begins or ends on the DNA, so no DNA is shown, and the CDR3 is as TCRdb lists it. The chain carries TRBV24-1 and TRBJ1-2. Inclusive of both ends, the CDR3 amounts to 9 amino acids. The V gene's germline CDR1 is KGHDR and CDR2 SFDVKD. CDR3 in amino acids: CATSDLWSR.

With respect to this clone: This specimen includes other DNA sequences encoding the same CDR3. The chain recombines TRBV12-3 or TRBV12-4 with TRBJ2-5, with D possibly being TRBD2 (6 bases). Trimming removed 9 bases from V and 4 bases from J, with 12 bases in between. The CDR3 extends over 12 amino acids. The CDR3 DNA reads as TGTGCCAGTCGGCGGGGCACAGAGACCCAGTACTTC. This encodes CASRRGTETQYF.

The genes are TRBV19 and TRBJ2-1; D gene ambiguous. Germline CDR1 and CDR2: LNHDA and SQIVND (reference sequence). The CDR3 has 14 residues. V was pared by 3 bases and J by 3 bases, with 9 bases between. Here the CDR3 reads CASSIAADYNEQFF. In DNA form, the CDR3 reads TGTGCCAGTAGTATTGCAGCAGACTACAATGAGCAGTTCTTC.

This chain links TRBV24-1 with TRBJ2-1; D may be TRBD2 (6 bases). V was trimmed by 4 bases and J by 4 bases, leaving 10 bases between them. The CDR3 length is 14 residues. The germline CDR1 and CDR2 sequences are KGHDR and SFDVKD. CDR3 protein: CATSDPGLYNEQFF. In DNA, the CDR3 is TGTGCCACCAGTGACCCGGGACTTTACAATGAGCAGTTCTTC.

In DNA, the CDR3 is TGTGCCAGCAGCGTAGATGTTGGACCTAACACTGAAGCTTTCTTT. This encodes CASSVDVGPNTEAFF. The chain links TRBV9 to TRBJ1-1; D unclear. The CDR3 is 15 amino acids. Trimming removed 0 bases from V and 2 bases from J, with 11 bases in between. CDR1 is SGDLS and CDR2 is YYNGEE in the germline V gene.

This chain joins TRBV13 and TRBJ2-7, with TRBD2 matching over 9 bases. Unmatched junction bases numbered 21, after V lost 0 bases and J lost 3 bases. CDR3 length: 21 residues. CDR1 and CDR2 (germline): PRHDT, FYEKMQ (reference sequence). CDR3 nucleotides: TGTGCCAGCAGCTTAGGGTATCCGGGACTAGCCGCACCCAGTCGGGACTACGAGCAGTACTTC. It encodes CASSLGYPGLAAPSRDYEQYF.

J is TRBJ2-7 and V is TRBV25-1, with 7 nucleotides matching TRBD2. This CDR3 spans 17 amino acids. Germline CDR1 is MGHDK and CDR2 is SYGVNS. V shed 4 bases, J shed 1 base, and the junction held 13 bases outside the gene matches. The CDR3 loop reads CASSARILAGLSYEQYF. CDR3 nucleotides: TGTGCCAGCAGTGCCCGCATATTAGCGGGCCTATCCTACGAGCAGTACTTC.

With regard to this clone: This sample includes further DNA sequences coding for the same CDR3. J is TRBJ1-2 and V is TRBV2; the match to TRBD1 covers 7 bases. Germline trimming cut 3 bases from V and 2 bases from J; bases unmatched to any gene: 6. The CDR3 length is 15 residues. Germline V gene lookup returns CDR1 SNHLY and CDR2 FYNNEI. This CDR3 reads CASSEGGRGNYGYTF. CDR3 coding DNA: TGTGCCAGCAGTGAGGGGGGCAGGGGGAACTATGGCTACACCTTC. Variable domain in full (rest from reference TRBV2 and TRBJ1-2): EPEVTQTPSHQVTQMGQEVILRCVPISNHLYFYWYRQILGQKVEFLVSFYNNEISEKSEIFDDQFSVERPDGSNFTLKIRSTKLEDSAMYFCASSEGGRGNYGYTFGSGTRLTVV.

V gene TRBV2 combines with J gene TRBJ2-7; 7 nucleotides align to TRBD1. The CDR3 spans 13 residues. J was trimmed by 0 bases and V by 6 bases; bases with no gene match: 2. Germline values: CDR1 SNHLY, CDR2 FYNNEI. CDR3 sequence (DNA): TGTGCCAGCAGCGGGACAGCCTCCTACGAGCAGTACTTC. This sequence encodes CASSGTASYEQYF.

This clone came up a few times. The CDR3 sequence: CASSFLSGGNEKLFF. The CDR3 nucleotides are TGTGCCAGCAGTTTCCTGAGTGGAGGTAATGAAAAACTGTTTTTT. V and J are TRBV27 and TRBJ1-4, with D unresolved. This CDR3 has 15 amino acids. V lost 3 bases, J lost 4 bases, and 12 bases lay in between. From germline, CDR1 is MNHEY and CDR2 SMNVEV (reference sequence).

Written as DNA, the CDR3 is TGTGCCAGCAGCCCGACAGAAAATCAGCCCCAGCATTTT. It encodes CASSPTENQPQHF. The chain couples TRBV7-2 to TRBJ1-5, with a weak D call TRBD1 (5 bases). Germline V gene sequence: CDR1 SGHTA, CDR2 FQGNSA. This CDR3 is 13 amino acids long. V lost 5 bases and J lost 4, with 9 bases in between.

This rearrangement joins TRBV6-5 to TRBJ2-1; the match to TRBD2 covers 9 bases. The V segment lost 6 bases and the J segment 14 bases; nucleotides outside the gene matches: 5. Germline values: CDR1 MNHEY, CDR2 SVGAGI. The CDR3 loop spans 11 amino acids. The CDR3 DNA sequence: TGTGCCAGCAGCACTGGCGGGGGGGAGTTCTTC. Its translation: CASSTGGGEFF.

The chain links TRBV15 to TRBJ2-2; 9 nucleotides align to TRBD2. The CDR3 runs 18 residues. Germline-derived CDR1 and CDR2 are LNHNV and YYDKDF (reference sequence). After removal of 1 base from V and 6 bases from J, the junction contained 12 bases not matched to a gene. CDR3 residues: CATSRVRVGSGGSGELFF. The CDR3 DNA follows: TGTGCCACCAGCAGAGTCCGGGTCGGTAGCGGGGGCTCCGGGGAGCTGTTTTTT.

This clone appeared once. The rearrangement links TRBV4-3 to TRBJ2-7; 7 bases are a match to TRBD1. Germline V CDR1 and CDR2: LGHNA, YSLEER. V lost 4 bases and J lost 6; bases outside the gene matches: 6. This CDR3 is built from 13 residues. The CDR3 coding sequence is TGCGCCAGCAGCCTGTTAGGGGGCGCCGAGCAGTACTTC. Its translation: CASSLLGGAEQYF.

V is TRBV19 and J is TRBJ1-3, with D unclear. Germline V CDR1 and CDR2: LNHDA, SQIVND (reference sequence). The CDR3 consists of 14 residues. V shed 3 bases and J shed 0 bases, with 6 bases lying between them. This CDR3 is CASSIQTSGNTIYF. In DNA form, the CDR3 reads TGTGCCAGTAGTATTCAGACCTCTGGAAACACCATATATTTT.

The V call is TRBV14, the J call TRBJ2-7; TRBD1 agrees at 9 bases. Germline V CDR1 and CDR2: SGHDN, FVKESK. The CDR3 covers 16 residues. With V trimmed by 2 bases and J by 3 bases, 8 bases remained unmatched. Here the CDR3 reads CASSQPSGTGNYEQYF. CDR3 bases: TGTGCCAGCAGCCAACCCTCCGGGACAGGGAACTACGAGCAGTACTTC.

The chain is built from TRBV19 and TRBJ2-1, with 8 bases fitting TRBD1. The germline gives CDR1 LNHDA, CDR2 SQIVND (reference sequence). With V trimmed by 9 bases and J by 1 base, 8 bases remained unmatched. This CDR3 has 15 residues. The DNA of the CDR3 is TGTGCCAGCCTACGACAGGGGAGTTCCTACAATGAGCAGTTCTTC. It encodes CASLRQGSSYNEQFF. Combining the CDR3 with reference TRBV19 and TRBJ2-1 gives the whole variable domain DGGITQSPKYLFRKEGQNVTLSCEQNLNHDAMYWYRQDPGQGLRLIYYSQIVNDFQKGDIAEGYSVSREKKESFPLTVTSAQKNPTAFYLCASLRQGSSYNEQFFGPGTRLTVL.

The chain couples TRBV9 to TRBJ2-7, with a weak D call TRBD1 (5 bases). The CDR3 sequence is 12 residues long. From germline, CDR1 is SGDLS and CDR2 YYNGEE. Trimming stripped 4 bases from V and 4 bases from J, with 9 bases between. In nucleotides, the CDR3 is TGTGCCAGCAGCCGTAGGGGATACGAGCAGTACTTC. Amino acid sequence: CASSRRGYEQYF.

The rearrangement links TRBV3-1 (or the pseudogene TRBV3-2) to TRBJ2-7, with D tentatively TRBD1 (6 bases). The V gene lost 4 bases and the J gene lost 2 bases, with 15 bases spanning the gap. CDR3 length equals 15 residues. In germline, CDR1 is LGHDT, CDR2 YNNKEL (reference sequence). The CDR3 nucleotides are TGTGCCAGCAGCCCCGGGGTAGGGGGAACCTACGAGCAGTACTTC. This translates into CASSPGVGGTYEQYF.

As DNA, the CDR3 is TGTGCCAGTATGAGGGGGGGTTCCACTGAAGCTTTCTTT. Protein product: CASMRGGSTEAFF. The gene calls are TRBV19 and TRBJ1-1, with D maybe TRBD1 (6 bases). Germline V gene sequence: CDR1 LNHDA, CDR2 SQIVND (reference sequence). Between the trimmed V and J ends, which lost 7 bases and 4 bases, there was a span of 13 bases. This CDR3 is built from 13 residues.

The chain has TRBV18 and TRBJ1-3, with D perhaps TRBD1 (6 bases). Germline CDR1 and CDR2: KGHSH and LQKENI. This CDR3 is built from 16 residues. The ends were cut back, 3 bases at V and 0 bases at J, with 12 bases in the middle. The DNA of the CDR3 is TGTGCCAGCTCACCTCCCCGGACAGACTCTGGAAACACCATATATTTT. The encoded protein is CASSPPRTDSGNTIYF.

This chain uses TRBV24-1 with TRBJ2-5, with 7 nucleotides matching TRBD1. CDR3 length: 14 residues. Germline lookup yields CDR1 KGHDR and CDR2 SFDVKD. V was clipped by 4 bases and J by 3 bases; unmatched bases: 4. The CDR3 coding sequence is TGTGCCACCAGTGAAACCGGGACAGAAGAGACCCAGTACTTC. This translates into CATSETGTEETQYF.

V usage is TRBV4-1 and J usage is TRBJ1-6; D is unclear. Looked up from germline, CDR1 is MGHRA and CDR2 is YSYEKL. The CDR3 extends over 18 amino acids. V was cut by 0 bases and J by 6 bases, with 18 bases left in between. The CDR3 loop is CASSQDLRDPGGNSPLHF. DNA for the CDR3: TGCGCCAGCAGCCAAGACCTTCGAGACCCCGGTGGTAATTCACCCCTCCACTTT.

Ten or more counts support this clone. The rearrangement uses TRBV6-1 and TRBJ2-2; 9 bases agree with TRBD1. The CDR3 length is 16 residues. The trim removed 2 bases at V and 6 bases at J, leaving 7 bases unmatched. CDR1 is MNHNS, CDR2 SASEGT, per germline. The CDR3 nucleotides are TGTGCCAGCAGTGAATTGAGGACAGGGGCAGCCGGGGAGCTGTTTTTT. Its protein product is CASSELRTGAAGELFF.

This rearrangement joins TRBV7-2 to TRBJ2-1; 8 bases agree with TRBD1. J lost 0 bases, V lost 5 bases, and 3 bases had no gene match. The germline V gene encodes CDR1 SGHTA and CDR2 FQGNSA. This CDR3 contains 15 residues. As DNA, the CDR3 is TGTGCCAGCAGCATTGACAGGGGCTCCTACAATGAGCAGTTCTTC. It translates to CASSIDRGSYNEQFF. The full variable domain, rest sourced from reference TRBV7-2 and TRBJ2-1, is GAGVSQSPSNKVTEKGKDVELRCDPISGHTALYWYRQSLGQGLEFLIYFQGNSAPDKSGLPSDRFSAERTGGSVSTLTIQRTQQEDSAVYLCASSIDRGSYNEQFFGPGTRLTVL.

CDR3 sequence (DNA): TGTGCCAGCAGCTCCGGACAGGCACTCTCTGGAAACACCATATATTTT. It is translated as CASSSGQALSGNTIYF. The chain joins TRBV7-2 to TRBJ1-3, with TRBD1 matching 7 bases. With V trimmed by 4 bases and J by 0 bases, 6 bases remained unmatched. From germline, CDR1 is SGHTA and CDR2 FQGNSA. CDR3 length equals 16 residues.

This chain joins TRBV6-4 and TRBJ1-2; TRBD1 agrees at 8 bases. V was clipped by 7 bases and J by 7 bases; unmatched bases: 23. Germline CDR1 MRHNA, CDR2 SNTAGT. The CDR3 sequence is 18 residues long. CDR3 residues: CASTLKGGTGPNSGGYTF. The CDR3 DNA sequence: TGTGCCAGCACCCTCAAAGGGGGGACAGGACCCAATTCGGGTGGCTACACCTTC.

This chain uses TRBV3-1 (or the pseudogene TRBV3-2) with TRBJ1-5; TRBD1 matches 7 bases. The V and J ends lost 4 bases and 7 bases, in that order; junction bases with no gene match: 7. The CDR3 runs 14 residues. CDR1 and CDR2 (germline): LGHDT, YNNKEL (reference sequence). The CDR3 spells CASSLRQGGQPQHF. The CDR3 DNA reads as TGTGCCAGCAGCCTCCGACAGGGAGGGCAGCCCCAGCATTTT.